A single sample is the source of the 9 T cell receptor beta chains below, sequenced in a study of T-cell reconstitution after alpha-beta-depleted transplantation in children. Preparation of the TCRbeta library used unique molecular identifiers. In TCRdb, the PCR reads were re-called with MiXCR into one record per CDR3 protein. The sample lists around 120,000 distinct CDR3 sequences, roughly 23% occurring once. Sequencing used PBMCs, mostly from graft donor cells, obtained 180 days after TCRalphabeta/CD19-depleted stem cell transplant. Receptors originate from a male patient aged 2-15 years who had a stem cell transplant for chronic granulomatous disease, so the T cells may come from the graft donor.

This clonotype was found many times. The chain joins TRBV10-3 to TRBJ2-1, with a tentative D call TRBD2 (6 bases). This CDR3 is 17 amino acids long. The germline CDR1 and CDR2 sequences are ENHRY and SYGVKD. Trimming cost V 0 bases and J 5 bases, with 17 bases left between them. The CDR3 region is CAISESGRLKGHNEQFF. The CDR3 nucleotides are TGTGCCATCAGTGAGTCGGGGAGGCTTAAGGGCCACAATGAGCAGTTCTTC.

The chain employs TRBV12-3 or TRBV12-4 and TRBJ2-1, with 8 bases aligning to TRBD2. This CDR3 has 13 residues. V shed 8 bases, J shed 2 bases, and the junction held 2 bases outside the gene matches. CDR3: CASGTRAYNEQFF. DNA for the CDR3: TGTGCCAGCGGGACTAGAGCCTACAATGAGCAGTTCTTC.

This clonotype was found many times. The gene calls are TRBV5-1 and TRBJ2-7; no definite D call. Germline CDR1 SGHRS, CDR2 YFSETQ. There are 12 residues in the CDR3. Between the trimmed V and J ends, which lost 5 bases and 0 bases, there was a span of 6 bases. The CDR3 DNA follows: TGCGCCAGCAGATCCTCCTCCTACGAGCAGTACTTC. This codes for CASRSSSYEQYF.

The table lists this clonotype with a few counts. The J gene is TRBJ2-5, the V gene TRBV29-1; D ambiguous. V lost 4 bases and J 2 bases, leaving 8 bases between the germline ends. CDR1 and CDR2 from the germline V gene are SQVTM and ANQGSEA. The CDR3 is 12 residues long. The CDR3 DNA is TGCAGCGTTGCCCTCGGGCAAGAGACCCAGTACTTC. It encodes CSVALGQETQYF.

This clonotype turned up a few times. V usage is TRBV9 and J usage is TRBJ2-1; the D gene is possibly TRBD2 (5 bases). Germline loops: CDR1 SGDLS, CDR2 YYNGEE. V was clipped by 0 bases and J by 9 bases, with 16 bases between them. CDR3 length: 15 residues. CDR3 sequence: CASSVGLAIFREQFF. The CDR3 DNA sequence: TGTGCCAGCAGCGTAGGGCTAGCTATCTTTCGTGAGCAGTTCTTC.

This clonotype was seen a few times. The rearrangement uses TRBV7-2 and TRBJ2-5; D is unresolved. This CDR3 has 13 amino acids. Per germline, CDR1 SGHTA and CDR2 FQGNSA. The V gene lost 1 base and the J gene lost 5 bases, with 8 bases spanning the gap. This CDR3 is CASSLDRWETQYF. CDR3 DNA sequence: TGTGCCAGCAGCTTAGATCGTTGGGAGACCCAGTACTTC.

This clonotype was observed many times. The rearrangement joins TRBV6-2 or TRBV6-3 to TRBJ1-6; D not resolved. The CDR3 runs 15 residues. CDR1 and CDR2 (germline): MNHEY, SVGEGT. The germline V and J ends were trimmed by 5 bases and 7 bases, with 15 bases remaining between them. In DNA form, the CDR3 reads TGTGCCAGCAGTCTCCGGACGGAGTACAATTCACCCCTCCACTTT. The encoded protein is CASSLRTEYNSPLHF.

This clonotype was counted only a few times. V is TRBV11-2 and J is TRBJ2-1, with TRBD1 as a possible D gene (6 bases). Per germline, CDR1 SGHAT and CDR2 FQNNGV. V dropped 5 bases and J dropped 11 bases, with 22 bases sitting between them. This CDR3 is 15 amino acids long. The CDR3 DNA reads TGTGCCAGCAGCAAAGAAGGGTCAGCAACAGGGAAGCAGTTCTTC. This codes for CASSKEGSATGKQFF.

This chain links TRBV12-3 or TRBV12-4 with TRBJ2-1; D call uncertain. Trimming removed 6 bases at V and 3 bases at J, with 15 bases between. The CDR3 loop spans 15 amino acids. CDR3 loop: CASSPQTGLYNEQFF. The CDR3, as DNA: TGTGCCAGCAGCCCTCAGACCGGGCTCTACAATGAGCAGTTCTTC.